The next 8 T cell receptor beta chains were all read from a single sample in a study of blood T cell repertoires in COVID-19 (dated by TCRdb to between 2020 and 2021). The library was produced with the immunoSEQ multiplex PCR assay. This is the immuneACCESS table as TCRdb keeps it, with only in-frame sequences that have V and J called. A part of the clones is gone; compared with another copy, unresolved V genes explain less than half, and the rest is unexplained. The table for this sample lists approximately 200,000 clones; about 87% of them were counted only once. The ten largest clones take up roughly 1.2% of the sample. Material: PBMCs or T cells enriched from blood (not recorded which). These TCRs come from a man aged 25 to 40 who had recovered from COVID-19.

The V and J genes are TRBV12-3 or TRBV12-4 and TRBJ1-5; perhaps TRBD1 as D (5 bases). Trimming removed 6 bases from V and 1 base from J, with 7 bases in between. The CDR3 is 13 amino acids. CDR3: CASSRQSNQPQHF. CDR3 DNA sequence: TGTGCCAGCAGCAGACAGAGCAATCAGCCCCAGCATTTT.

This chain connects TRBV29-1 to TRBJ1-2; no reliable D call. Trimming cost V 3 bases and J 4 bases, with 12 bases left between them. Germline CDR1 reads SQVTM; CDR2 reads ANQGSEA. The CDR3 spans 13 residues. The CDR3 DNA sequence: TGCAGCGTTGATAGTACGGTACCCTATGGCTACACCTTC. It encodes CSVDSTVPYGYTF.

Here the CDR3 DNA reads TGTGCCAGCAGCGAGGGGAGCGGGAGGCCGGGAGAGACCCAGTACTTC. As protein: CASSEGSGRPGETQYF. The J gene is TRBJ2-5, the V gene TRBV25-1; 9 bases align to TRBD2. The trim removed 6 bases at V and 4 bases at J, leaving 12 bases unmatched. Germline values: CDR1 MGHDK, CDR2 SYGVNS. This CDR3 comprises 16 residues.

This rearrangement joins TRBV30 to TRBJ1-1; weak D call: TRBD1 (5 bases). The length of the CDR3 is 17 residues. Trimming took off 8 bases at V and 5 bases at J, with 30 bases between the two ends. The germline gives CDR1 GTSNPN, CDR2 SVGIG (reference sequence). The CDR3 is CAQEGQAGTHLETEAFF. CDR3 coding DNA: TGTGCCCAGGAGGGGCAGGCCGGTACACACCTGGAGACTGAAGCTTTCTTT.

This chain links TRBV29-1 with TRBJ1-1, with D unclear. Trimming pared 0 bases from V and 0 bases from J, leaving 5 bases between. The CDR3 length is 13 residues. From germline, CDR1 is SQVTM and CDR2 ANQGSEA. The CDR3, as DNA: TGCAGCGTTGAAGATCAAATGAACACTGAAGCTTTCTTT. It encodes CSVEDQMNTEAFF.

This clone was counted a single time. The genes are TRBV11-3 and TRBJ2-1; a possible D gene is TRBD2 (5 bases). The CDR3 runs to 13 residues. Germline lookup yields CDR1 SGHNT and CDR2 YENEEA. Trimming shortened V by 1 base and J by 7 bases, and 8 bases separated the two germline ends. CDR3 bases: TGTGCCAGCAGCTTAGCACCGGGGAATGAGCAGTTCTTC. Its protein is CASSLAPGNEQFF.

V usage is TRBV29-1 and J usage is TRBJ2-7; D remains ambiguous. Germline assignment: CDR1 SQVTM and CDR2 ANQGSEA. This CDR3 region has 14 residues. Trimming took off 7 bases at V and 4 bases at J, with 20 bases between the two ends. The CDR3 loop reads CSATYGVERYEQYF. The CDR3 DNA reads as TGCAGCGCCACCTATGGTGTAGAAAGATACGAGCAGTACTTC.

This clone was seen just once. This chain joins TRBV29-1 and TRBJ1-1; tentatively, D is TRBD1 (5 bases). Germline CDR1 and CDR2: SQVTM and ANQGSEA. Trimming pared 6 bases from V and 4 bases from J, leaving 18 bases between. This CDR3 is 14 amino acids long. Here the CDR3 reads CSVRTLGQPTEAFF. Written as DNA, the CDR3 is TGCAGCGTCCGCACCCTGGGGCAGCCCACTGAAGCTTTCTTT.